Shown below are 2 T cell receptor beta chains from a single sample sequenced in a study of yellow fever vaccine responses in identical twins. TCRdb analysed the RT-PCR reads with MiXCR anew, one entry per CDR3 protein. In the table there are approximately 16,000 distinct CDR3 sequences, roughly 80% of which are singletons. This sample comprised T cells from blood (PBMCs), unsorted or a sorted subset (not recorded which), obtained before or after yellow fever vaccination (not recorded which). The origin of the receptors is a woman aged 18-30 years who received the yellow fever vaccine.

The V call is TRBV4-3, the J call TRBJ2-1, with D uncertain. CDR3 length: 15 residues. Trimming removed 0 bases from V and 2 bases from J, with 8 bases in between. Germline CDR1 reads LGHNA; CDR2 reads YSLEER. CDR3 in amino acids: CASSQDRVTYNEQFF. The CDR3 DNA reads as TGCGCCAGCAGCCAAGATAGAGTCACCTACAATGAGCAGTTCTTC.

This chain joins TRBV4-3 and TRBJ2-2; no clear D gene. The CDR3 length is 14 residues. Germline V CDR1 and CDR2: LGHNA, YSLEER. Trimming left V 0 bases short and J 6 bases short, with 8 bases between. The CDR3, as DNA: TGCGCCAGCAGCCAAGATAGGTGGGCCGGGGAGCTGTTTTTT. Its protein product is CASSQDRWAGELFF.